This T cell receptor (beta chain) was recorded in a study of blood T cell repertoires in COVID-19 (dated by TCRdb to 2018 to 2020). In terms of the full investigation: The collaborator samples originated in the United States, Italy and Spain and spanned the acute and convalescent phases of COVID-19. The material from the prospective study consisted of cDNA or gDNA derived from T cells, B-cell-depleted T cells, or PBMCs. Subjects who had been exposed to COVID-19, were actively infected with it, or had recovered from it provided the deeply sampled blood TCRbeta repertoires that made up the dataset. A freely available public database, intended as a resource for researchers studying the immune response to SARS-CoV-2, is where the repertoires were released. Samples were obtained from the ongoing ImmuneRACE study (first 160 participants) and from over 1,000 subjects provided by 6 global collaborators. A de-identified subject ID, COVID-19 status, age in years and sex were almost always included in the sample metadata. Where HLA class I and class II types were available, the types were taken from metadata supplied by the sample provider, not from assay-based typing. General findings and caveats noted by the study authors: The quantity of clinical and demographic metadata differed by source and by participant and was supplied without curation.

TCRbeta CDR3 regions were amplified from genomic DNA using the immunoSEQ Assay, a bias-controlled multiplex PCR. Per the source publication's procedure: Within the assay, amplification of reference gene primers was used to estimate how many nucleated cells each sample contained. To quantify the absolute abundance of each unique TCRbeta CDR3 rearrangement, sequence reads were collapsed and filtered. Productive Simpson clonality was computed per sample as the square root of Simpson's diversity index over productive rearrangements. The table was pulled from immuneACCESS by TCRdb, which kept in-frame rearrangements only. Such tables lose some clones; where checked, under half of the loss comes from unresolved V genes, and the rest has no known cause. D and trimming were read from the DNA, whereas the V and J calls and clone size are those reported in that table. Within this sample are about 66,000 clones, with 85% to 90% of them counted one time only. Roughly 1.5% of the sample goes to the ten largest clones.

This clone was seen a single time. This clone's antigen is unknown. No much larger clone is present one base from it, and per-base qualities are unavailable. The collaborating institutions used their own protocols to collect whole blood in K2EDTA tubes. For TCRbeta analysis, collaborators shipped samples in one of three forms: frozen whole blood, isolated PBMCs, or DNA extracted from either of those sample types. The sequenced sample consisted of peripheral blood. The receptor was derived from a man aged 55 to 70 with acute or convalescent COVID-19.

The DNA reads TGTGCCAGCAGTCCGCAGGGTTTGGATGGCTACACCTTC. Its translation reads: CASSPQGLDGYTF. The receptor chain draws on TRBV27 and TRBJ1-2; a tentative D call is TRBD1 (5 bases match). The CDR3 goes from the cysteine to the phenylalanine over 13 residues. The DNA shown is the 39-base CDR3, in frame from base 1. The V end loses 5 bases and the J end loses 6 bases, and a stretch of 13 bases separates them. CDR1 MNHEY and CDR2 SMNVEV are derived from the germline V gene (reference sequence).